These T cell receptor beta chains were read from a single sample in a study of patients and donors after allogeneic stem cell transplantation. TCRdb reanalysed the RT-PCR reads using MiXCR and keeps one entry per CDR3 protein. The sample records 800,000 to 1,000,000 distinct CDR3 sequences, about a sixth being singletons. The sample taken for sequencing was blood, either unsorted or a sorted T cell fraction (not recorded which). Receptors originate from a human donor who was either an allogeneic HSCT recipient or a stem cell or donor lymphocyte infusion donor (not recorded which). It is not recorded whose cells these are; they may come from a transplant donor. The CDR3 runs from the conserved cysteine through the conserved F or W. Each record gives: J gene, V gene, clone size, D gene, CDR3 DNA, CDR3 protein. A D gene is named only where the DNA matches it firmly. Clone size is given for some rows only: seen once, a few or many times, or a class if the clone is expanded.

J gene: TRBJ2-1
V gene: TRBV5-1
clone size: .
D gene: TRBD2
CDR3 DNA: TGCGCCAGCAGCTCCGGACTAGCGGGAGGGCCTAACAATGAGCAGTTCTTC
CDR3 protein: CASSSGLAGGPNNEQFF

J gene: TRBJ1-5
V gene: TRBV15
clone size: .
D gene: .
CDR3 DNA: TGTGCCACCAGCAGAGATACGGGGAAGGAGCTGCAGCTCCTTCATTTT
CDR3 protein: CATSRDTGKELQLLHF

J gene: TRBJ2-1
V gene: TRBV5-1
clone size: few
D gene: TRBD2
CDR3 DNA: TGCGCCAGCACCCCGTGGACGGGGGGGCCCAATGAGCAGTTCTTC
CDR3 protein: CASTPWTGGPNEQFF

J gene: TRBJ1-1
V gene: TRBV5-1
clone size: .
D gene: .
CDR3 DNA: TGCGCCAGCAGCTTGGGCGGGCTAGAAGACCTTGGCATGGCTTTCTTT
CDR3 protein: CASSLGGLEDLGMAFF

J gene: TRBJ2-7
V gene: TRBV12-3/TRBV12-4
clone size: many
D gene: .
CDR3 DNA: TGTGCCAGCAGTTTAAGGGTGGGCTGGACCTACGAGCAGTACTTC
CDR3 protein: CASSLRVGWTYEQYF

J gene: TRBJ1-1
V gene: TRBV6-5
clone size: few
D gene: .
CDR3 DNA: TGTGCCAGCAGTTATAGCCGGGGTCGGGAAGCTTTCTTT
CDR3 protein: CASSYSRGREAFF

J gene: TRBJ2-2
V gene: TRBV29-1
clone size: few
D gene: .
CDR3 DNA: TGCAGCGTTGGCCTCAGGGAGGTGACCGGGGAGCTGTTTTTT
CDR3 protein: CSVGLREVTGELFF

J gene: TRBJ2-1
V gene: TRBV7-9
clone size: few
D gene: .
CDR3 DNA: TGTGCCAGCAGCCCTAGGTTAGCGACGTACAATGAGCAGTTCTTC
CDR3 protein: CASSPRLATYNEQFF

J gene: TRBJ1-1
V gene: TRBV30
clone size: .
D gene: .
CDR3 DNA: TGTGCCTGGAGTGTTGGTCCCCGGGAGAACACTGAAGCTTTCTTT
CDR3 protein: CAWSVGPRENTEAFF

J gene: TRBJ2-4
V gene: TRBV11-2
clone size: .
D gene: TRBD2
CDR3 DNA: TGTGCCAGCAGCGTAAGCGGGGGATCCAAAAACATTCAGTACTTC
CDR3 protein: CASSVSGGSKNIQYF

J gene: TRBJ2-4
V gene: TRBV20-1
clone size: .
D gene: TRBD2
CDR3 DNA: TGCAGTGCGCCCGGAGGGCTAGCGGAGCTGAAAACCATTCAGTACTTC
CDR3 protein: CSAPGGLAELKTIQYF

J gene: TRBJ2-2
V gene: TRBV4-1
clone size: .
D gene: .
CDR3 DNA: TGCGCCAGCAGCCAAGTATCCCTGGACAGAAGGAGAGAAACCCGGGAGCTGTTTTTT
CDR3 protein: CASSQVSLDRRRETRELFF

J gene: TRBJ2-1
V gene: TRBV29-1
clone size: .
D gene: TRBD1
CDR3 DNA: TGCAGCGTGGAACGACAGGGGATAGGCAATGAGCAGTTCTTC
CDR3 protein: CSVERQGIGNEQFF

J gene: TRBJ2-3
V gene: TRBV14
clone size: .
D gene: .
CDR3 DNA: TGTGCCAGCAGCCAAGACGGAATTGGGGTATTTTTT
CDR3 protein: CASSQDGIGVFF

J gene: TRBJ2-3
V gene: TRBV29-1
clone size: .
D gene: .
CDR3 DNA: TGCAGCGTTGTTGCGGTTTTGGCTGCAGATACGCAGTATTTT
CDR3 protein: CSVVAVLAADTQYF

J gene: TRBJ1-4
V gene: TRBV7-2
clone size: few
D gene: .
CDR3 DNA: TGTGCCAGCAGCAGAACAGCTAATGAAAAACTGTTTTTT
CDR3 protein: CASSRTANEKLFF

J gene: TRBJ1-2
V gene: TRBV4-3
clone size: few
D gene: TRBD1
CDR3 DNA: TGCGCCAGCAGCAAATACGGACAGGGAGACTATGGCTACACCTTC
CDR3 protein: CASSKYGQGDYGYTF

J gene: TRBJ2-7
V gene: TRBV20-1
clone size: .
D gene: TRBD2
CDR3 DNA: TGCAGTGCATTGACTAGCGGCTTATACGAGCAGTACTTC
CDR3 protein: CSALTSGLYEQYF

J gene: TRBJ2-1
V gene: TRBV7-8
clone size: .
D gene: .
CDR3 DNA: TGTGCCAGCAGCTTACAGGGAGGTGGCCCCTACAATGAGCAGTTCTTC
CDR3 protein: CASSLQGGGPYNEQFF

J gene: TRBJ2-7
V gene: TRBV27
clone size: .
D gene: TRBD2
CDR3 DNA: TGTGCCAGCAGTTTTCTTGCGGCGGGAGGGCCCTACGAGCAGTACTTC
CDR3 protein: CASSFLAAGGPYEQYF

J gene: TRBJ2-1
V gene: TRBV7-9
clone size: few
D gene: .
CDR3 DNA: TGTGCCAGCAGCTTGGTGGCCAATGAGCAGTTCTTC
CDR3 protein: CASSLVANEQFF

J gene: TRBJ1-1
V gene: TRBV18
clone size: .
D gene: TRBD1
CDR3 DNA: TGTGCCAGCTCACCACGTATGACAGGGGACACTGAAGCTTTCTTT
CDR3 protein: CASSPRMTGDTEAFF

J gene: TRBJ2-1
V gene: TRBV20-1
clone size: .
D gene: TRBD2
CDR3 DNA: TGCAGTGCCCTAAATCTGGCTAGCGGGTTCATAAGCTCCTACAATGAGCAGTTCTTC
CDR3 protein: CSALNLASGFISSYNEQFF

J gene: TRBJ2-2
V gene: TRBV10-3
clone size: many
D gene: .
CDR3 DNA: TGTGCGACAGAGAACACCGGGGAGCTGTTTTTT
CDR3 protein: CATENTGELFF

J gene: TRBJ2-7
V gene: TRBV4-3
clone size: few
D gene: .
CDR3 DNA: TGCGCCAGCAGCCAATACTCGGGACTCCTAAACTACGAGCAGTACTTC
CDR3 protein: CASSQYSGLLNYEQYF

J gene: TRBJ2-6
V gene: TRBV5-1
clone size: .
D gene: .
CDR3 DNA: TGCGCCAGCTTAAACTCTGGGGCCAACGTCCTGACTTTC
CDR3 protein: CASLNSGANVLTF

J gene: TRBJ2-3
V gene: TRBV3-1
clone size: few
D gene: .
CDR3 DNA: TGTGCCAGCAGCCCTGGGCTAGCGACGGGGACAGATACGCAGTATTTT
CDR3 protein: CASSPGLATGTDTQYF

J gene: TRBJ2-2
V gene: TRBV9
clone size: .
D gene: .
CDR3 DNA: TGTGCCAGCACTCTCGCGGCCGGGGGCCCGAGCACCGGGGAGCTGTTTTTT
CDR3 protein: CASTLAAGGPSTGELFF

J gene: TRBJ1-5
V gene: TRBV3-1
clone size: .
D gene: .
CDR3 DNA: TGTGCCAGCAGCCAAGGTTCCAGGGGTCAGCCCCAGCATTTT
CDR3 protein: CASSQGSRGQPQHF

J gene: TRBJ2-1
V gene: TRBV7-9
clone size: .
D gene: TRBD2
CDR3 DNA: TGTGCCAGCAGCGCCGAGACTAGCGGGAGTCGCTACAATGAGCAGTTCTTC
CDR3 protein: CASSAETSGSRYNEQFF

J gene: TRBJ1-5
V gene: TRBV18
clone size: few
D gene: .
CDR3 DNA: TGTGCCAGCTTAGACAGTTACAATCAGCCCCAGCATTTT
CDR3 protein: CASLDSYNQPQHF

J gene: TRBJ1-4
V gene: TRBV2
clone size: .
D gene: .
CDR3 DNA: TGTGCCAGCAGTCTCAGAGGACAGAAGGAAAAACTGTTTTTT
CDR3 protein: CASSLRGQKEKLFF

J gene: TRBJ1-6
V gene: TRBV9
clone size: .
D gene: .
CDR3 DNA: TGTGCCAGCAGCGCCCCGGGTCGGAGTTCACCCCTCCACTTT
CDR3 protein: CASSAPGRSSPLHF

J gene: TRBJ2-3
V gene: TRBV9
clone size: .
D gene: .
CDR3 DNA: TGTGCCAGCAGCGTAACCCCGGGCCTATCCGGGGATACGCAGTATTTT
CDR3 protein: CASSVTPGLSGDTQYF

J gene: TRBJ2-1
V gene: TRBV7-3
clone size: few
D gene: .
CDR3 DNA: TGTGCCAGCAGCTTCCTACCAGAGAATTACAATGAGCAGTTCTTC
CDR3 protein: CASSFLPENYNEQFF

J gene: TRBJ1-2
V gene: TRBV12-3/TRBV12-4
clone size: .
D gene: TRBD1
CDR3 DNA: TGTGCCAGCAGGCCGACAGGGGAGAATTATGGCTACACCTTC
CDR3 protein: CASRPTGENYGYTF

J gene: TRBJ2-2
V gene: TRBV12-3/TRBV12-4
clone size: many
D gene: TRBD2
CDR3 DNA: TGTGCCAGCAGTTTGGCGGGGGGGTCCACCGGGGAGCTGTTTTTT
CDR3 protein: CASSLAGGSTGELFF

J gene: TRBJ1-5
V gene: TRBV30
clone size: few
D gene: .
CDR3 DNA: TGTGCCTGGAGCGACGACAGCGTGGATCAGCCCCAGCATTTT
CDR3 protein: CAWSDDSVDQPQHF

J gene: TRBJ1-1
V gene: TRBV28
clone size: few
D gene: .
CDR3 DNA: TGTGCCAGCAGTCCCTTGGAAGGTTTGGGGACTGAAGCTTTCTTT
CDR3 protein: CASSPLEGLGTEAFF

J gene: TRBJ2-1
V gene: TRBV30
clone size: .
D gene: .
CDR3 DNA: TGTGCCTGTGGGGCTACCTATTACAATGAGCAGTTCTTC
CDR3 protein: CACGATYYNEQFF

J gene: TRBJ2-7
V gene: TRBV4-1
clone size: few
D gene: .
CDR3 DNA: TGCGCCAGCAGCAGGGGGGGGGTTGGCGAGCAGTACTTC
CDR3 protein: CASSRGGVGEQYF

J gene: TRBJ2-7
V gene: TRBV24-1
clone size: few
D gene: .
CDR3 DNA: TGTGCCACCAGTGATCCGCTATCCTACGAGCAGTACTTC
CDR3 protein: CATSDPLSYEQYF

J gene: TRBJ1-1
V gene: TRBV7-8
clone size: .
D gene: .
CDR3 DNA: TGTGCCAGCAGCTTTCGAGGTCCTATAGACACTGAAGCTTTCTTT
CDR3 protein: CASSFRGPIDTEAFF

J gene: TRBJ2-2
V gene: TRBV13
clone size: .
D gene: .
CDR3 DNA: TGTGCCAGCAGCTTAGGAGGCGGGGACGCGAACACCGGGGAGCTGTTTTTT
CDR3 protein: CASSLGGGDANTGELFF

J gene: TRBJ2-4
V gene: TRBV11-1
clone size: few
D gene: .
CDR3 DNA: TGTGCCAGCAGCTTAAGTCTAGCGCGAAACATTCAGTACTTC
CDR3 protein: CASSLSLARNIQYF

J gene: TRBJ2-2
V gene: TRBV6-2/TRBV6-3
clone size: .
D gene: .
CDR3 DNA: TGTGCCAGCAGTTACGGAACGGGGAGCACCGGGGAGCTGTTTTTT
CDR3 protein: CASSYGTGSTGELFF

J gene: TRBJ1-6
V gene: TRBV5-1
clone size: .
D gene: TRBD1
CDR3 DNA: TGCGCCAGCAGCTTACGACAGGGCGAGAATTCACCCCTCCACTTT
CDR3 protein: CASSLRQGENSPLHF

J gene: TRBJ2-7
V gene: TRBV11-3
clone size: .
D gene: TRBD2
CDR3 DNA: TGTGCCAGCAGCCCCGGGACTAGCGGGAGGGCGGGCTACGAGCAGTACTTC
CDR3 protein: CASSPGTSGRAGYEQYF

J gene: TRBJ2-3
V gene: TRBV4-1
clone size: .
D gene: .
CDR3 DNA: TGCGCCAGCAGCTTACTACCTGGGATGATCACAGATACGCAGTATTTT
CDR3 protein: CASSLLPGMITDTQYF

J gene: TRBJ2-2
V gene: TRBV4-1
clone size: few
D gene: TRBD1
CDR3 DNA: TGCGCCAGCAGCCACTTACAGGGGACCGGGGAGCTGTTTTTT
CDR3 protein: CASSHLQGTGELFF

J gene: TRBJ2-1
V gene: TRBV7-9
clone size: few
D gene: TRBD2
CDR3 DNA: TGTGCCAGCAGCTTAGAGGTTAGCGGGACCTACAATGAGCAGTTCTTC
CDR3 protein: CASSLEVSGTYNEQFF

J gene: TRBJ2-1
V gene: TRBV25-1
clone size: .
D gene: .
CDR3 DNA: TGTGCCAGCACAACCCGGCCAGGGGGGCCAGTTAGGTTC
CDR3 protein: CASTTRPGGPVRF

J gene: TRBJ2-7
V gene: TRBV29-1
clone size: .
D gene: .
CDR3 DNA: TGCAGCGTTGAGTTGGGACAACGAGCCTACGAGCAGTACTTC
CDR3 protein: CSVELGQRAYEQYF

J gene: TRBJ1-3
V gene: TRBV7-3
clone size: .
D gene: .
CDR3 DNA: TGTGCCAGCGGGGAACCGACAGGCGATGGAAACACCATATATTTT
CDR3 protein: CASGEPTGDGNTIYF